This T cell receptor beta chain is from a study of cytomegalovirus exposure and HLA in healthy donors. General study findings and limits: According to the study, 180 or so TCR beta chains were cytomegalovirus-associated. Researchers reported from a later analysis that most CMV-associated TCR beta chains appeared HLA-restricted. Further analysis was carried out later, and it showed several of the most significant clusters appearing linked to common viral pathogens. Reports indicate that TCR beta sequences accurately predicted the HLA-A and HLA-B alleles of most subjects.

Note on this clone: No antigen is known for it. Relative to the germline gene, one junction end is altered; a read error may explain this.

CDR1 is SGHVS, CDR2 FQNEAQ, per germline. The CDR3 runs to 16 residues. The primer mix had 60 Vbeta and 13 Jbeta primers. Libraries were prepared by immunoSEQ multiplex PCR; TCRdb keeps only in-frame clonotypes and omits some of them. The sample includes about 150,000 clones, about 70% of them seen just once. The sequenced sample consisted of PBMCs. The clonotype originates from a man between 18 and 35 years old in good health and CMV-seronegative. The chain joins TRBV7-8 to TRBJ2-6, with D possibly being TRBD1 (6 bases). CDR3 DNA: TGTGCCAGCAGCTCACAGGTGGGGGCAGGGGCCAACGGCCTGACTTTC. This translates into CASSSQVGAGANGLTF.